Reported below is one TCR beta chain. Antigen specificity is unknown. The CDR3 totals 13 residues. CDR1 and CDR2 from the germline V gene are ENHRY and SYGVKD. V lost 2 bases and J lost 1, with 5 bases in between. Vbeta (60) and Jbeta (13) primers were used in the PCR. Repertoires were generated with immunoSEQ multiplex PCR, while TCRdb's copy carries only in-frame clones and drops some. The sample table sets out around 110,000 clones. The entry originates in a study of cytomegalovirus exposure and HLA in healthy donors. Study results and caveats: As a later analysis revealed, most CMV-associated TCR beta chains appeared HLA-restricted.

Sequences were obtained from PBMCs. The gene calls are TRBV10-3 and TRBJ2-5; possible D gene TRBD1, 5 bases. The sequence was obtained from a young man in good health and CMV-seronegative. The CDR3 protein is CAISETGQETQYF. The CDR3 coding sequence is TGTGCCATCAGTGAGACAGGCCAAGAGACCCAGTACTTC.